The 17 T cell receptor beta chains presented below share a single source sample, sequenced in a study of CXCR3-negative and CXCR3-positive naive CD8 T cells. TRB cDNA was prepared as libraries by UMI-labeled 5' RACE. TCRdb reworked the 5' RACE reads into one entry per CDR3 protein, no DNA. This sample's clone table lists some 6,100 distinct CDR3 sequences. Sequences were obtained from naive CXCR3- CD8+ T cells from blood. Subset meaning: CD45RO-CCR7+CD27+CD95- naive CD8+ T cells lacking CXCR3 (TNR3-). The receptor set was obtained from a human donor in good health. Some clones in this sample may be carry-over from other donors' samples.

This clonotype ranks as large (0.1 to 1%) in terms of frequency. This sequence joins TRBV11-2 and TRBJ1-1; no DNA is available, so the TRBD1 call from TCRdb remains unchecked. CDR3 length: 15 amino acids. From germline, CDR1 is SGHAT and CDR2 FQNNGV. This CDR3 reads CASSFPGGIRTEAFF.

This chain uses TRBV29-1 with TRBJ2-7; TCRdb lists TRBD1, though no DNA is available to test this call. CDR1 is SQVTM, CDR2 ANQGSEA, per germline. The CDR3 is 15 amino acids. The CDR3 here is CSAAWTEKVYYEQYF.

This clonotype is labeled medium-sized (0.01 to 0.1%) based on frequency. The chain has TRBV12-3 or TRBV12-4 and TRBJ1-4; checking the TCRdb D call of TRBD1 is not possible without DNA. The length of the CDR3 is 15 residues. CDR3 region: CASSPGGQGLEKLFF.

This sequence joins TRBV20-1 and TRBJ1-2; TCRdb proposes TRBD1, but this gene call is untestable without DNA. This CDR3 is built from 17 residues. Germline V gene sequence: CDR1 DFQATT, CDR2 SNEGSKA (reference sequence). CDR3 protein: CSATLPGQGLGPYGYSF.

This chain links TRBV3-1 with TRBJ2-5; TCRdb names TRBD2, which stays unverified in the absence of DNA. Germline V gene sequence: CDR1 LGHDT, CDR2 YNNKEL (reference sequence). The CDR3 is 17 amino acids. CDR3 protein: CASSQYLTSGPQETQYF.

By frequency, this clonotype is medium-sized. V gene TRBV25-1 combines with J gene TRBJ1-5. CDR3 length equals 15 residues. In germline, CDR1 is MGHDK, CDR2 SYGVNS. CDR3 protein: CASSERGGGDQPQHF.

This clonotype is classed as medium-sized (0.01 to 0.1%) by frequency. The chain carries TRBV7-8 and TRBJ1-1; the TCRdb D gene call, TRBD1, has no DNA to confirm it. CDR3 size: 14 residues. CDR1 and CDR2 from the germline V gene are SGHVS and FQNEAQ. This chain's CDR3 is CASRGQGRGTEAFF.

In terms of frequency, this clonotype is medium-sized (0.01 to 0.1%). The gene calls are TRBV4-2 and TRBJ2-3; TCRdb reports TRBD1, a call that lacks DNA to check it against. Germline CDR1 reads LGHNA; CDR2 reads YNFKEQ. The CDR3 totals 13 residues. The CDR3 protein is CASSQTGTDTQYF.

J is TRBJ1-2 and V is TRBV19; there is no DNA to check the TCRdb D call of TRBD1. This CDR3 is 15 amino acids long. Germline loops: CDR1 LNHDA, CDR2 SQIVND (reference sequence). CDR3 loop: CASSRAQGYPDGYTF.

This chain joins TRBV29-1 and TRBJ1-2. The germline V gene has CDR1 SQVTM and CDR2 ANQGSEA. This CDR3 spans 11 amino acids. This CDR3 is CSVERPYGYTF.

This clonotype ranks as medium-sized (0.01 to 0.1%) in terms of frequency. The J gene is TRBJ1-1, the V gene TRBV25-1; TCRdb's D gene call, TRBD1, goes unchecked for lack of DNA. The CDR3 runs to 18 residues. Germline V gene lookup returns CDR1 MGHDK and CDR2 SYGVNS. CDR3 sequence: CASSGVPGQGPWGTEAFF.

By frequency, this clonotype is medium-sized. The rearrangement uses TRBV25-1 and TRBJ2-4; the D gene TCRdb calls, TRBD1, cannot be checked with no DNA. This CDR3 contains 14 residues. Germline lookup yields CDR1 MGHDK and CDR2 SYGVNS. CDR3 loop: CASSSPEAGDIQYF.

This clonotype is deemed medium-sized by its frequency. The CDR3 loop reads CSVEEESRGGNEKLFF. The chain couples TRBV29-1 to TRBJ1-4; the D call of TRBD1 rests on TCRdb alone, since no DNA is present to check it. The CDR3 is 16 amino acids. Looked up from germline, CDR1 is SQVTM and CDR2 is ANQGSEA.

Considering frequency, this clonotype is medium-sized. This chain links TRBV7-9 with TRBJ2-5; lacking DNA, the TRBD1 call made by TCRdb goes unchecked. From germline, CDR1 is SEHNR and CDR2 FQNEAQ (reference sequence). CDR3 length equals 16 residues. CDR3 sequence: CASSSSPGQIQETQYF.

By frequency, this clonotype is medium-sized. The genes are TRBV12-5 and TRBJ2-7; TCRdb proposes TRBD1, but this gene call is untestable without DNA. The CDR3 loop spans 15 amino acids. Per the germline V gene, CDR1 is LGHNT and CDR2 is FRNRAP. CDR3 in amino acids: CASGFVQGAYPEQYF.

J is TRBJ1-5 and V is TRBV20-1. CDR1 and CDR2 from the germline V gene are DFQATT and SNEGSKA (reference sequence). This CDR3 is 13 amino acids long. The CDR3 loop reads CSARDSLNQPQHF.

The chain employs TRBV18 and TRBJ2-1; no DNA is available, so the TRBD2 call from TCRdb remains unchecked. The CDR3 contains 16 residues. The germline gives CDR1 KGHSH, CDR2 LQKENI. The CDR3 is CASSPGDRGSYNEQFF.